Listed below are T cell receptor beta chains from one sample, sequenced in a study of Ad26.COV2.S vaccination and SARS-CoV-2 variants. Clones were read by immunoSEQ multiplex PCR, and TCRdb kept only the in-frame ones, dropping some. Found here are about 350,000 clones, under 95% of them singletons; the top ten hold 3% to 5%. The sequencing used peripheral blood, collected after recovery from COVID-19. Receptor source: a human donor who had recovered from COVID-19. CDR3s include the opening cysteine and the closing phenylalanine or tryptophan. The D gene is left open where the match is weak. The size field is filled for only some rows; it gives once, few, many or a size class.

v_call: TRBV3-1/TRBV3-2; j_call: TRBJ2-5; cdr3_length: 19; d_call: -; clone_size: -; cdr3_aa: CASSQTLFRKGTYQETQYF; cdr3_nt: TGTGCCAGCAGCCAAACCTTATTTCGGAAGGGGACTTACCAAGAGACCCAGTACTTC
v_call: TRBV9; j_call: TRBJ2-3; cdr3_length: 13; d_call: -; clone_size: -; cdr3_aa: CASSATVGDTQYF; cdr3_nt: TGTGCCAGCAGCGCCACGGTTGGAGATACGCAGTATTTT
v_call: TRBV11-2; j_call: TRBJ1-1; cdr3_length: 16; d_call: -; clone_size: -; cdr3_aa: CASSLGQGRLPGRAFF; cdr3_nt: TGTGCCAGCAGCTTAGGGCAGGGACGGTTACCGGGTCGGGCTTTCTTT
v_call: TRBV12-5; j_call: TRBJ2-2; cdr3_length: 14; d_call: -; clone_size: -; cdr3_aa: CASGFWAPPGELFF; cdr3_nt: TGTGCTAGTGGTTTTTGGGCTCCGCCCGGGGAGCTGTTTTTT
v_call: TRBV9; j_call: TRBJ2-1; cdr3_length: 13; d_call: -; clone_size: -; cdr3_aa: CASSVASHNEQFF; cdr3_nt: TGTGCCAGCAGCGTAGCCTCCCACAATGAGCAGTTCTTC
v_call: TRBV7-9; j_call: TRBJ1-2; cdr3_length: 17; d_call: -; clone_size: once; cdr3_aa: CASSPIPGLGLNYGYTF; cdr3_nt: TGTGCCAGCAGCCCAATCCCGGGCCTTGGATTAAACTATGGCTACACCTTC
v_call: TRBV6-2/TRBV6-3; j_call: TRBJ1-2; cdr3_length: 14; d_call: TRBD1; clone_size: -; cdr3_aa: CASSYGTGVGGYTF; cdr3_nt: TGTGCCAGCAGTTACGGGACAGGGGTTGGTGGCTACACCTTC
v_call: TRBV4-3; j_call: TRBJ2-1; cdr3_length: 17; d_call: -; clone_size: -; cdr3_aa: CASSQDYSGSVSNEQFF; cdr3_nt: TGCGCCAGCAGCCAAGATTATAGCGGCAGCGTTTCCAATGAGCAGTTCTTC
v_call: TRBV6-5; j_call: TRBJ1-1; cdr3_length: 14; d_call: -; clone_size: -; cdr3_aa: CASGVRAENTEAFF; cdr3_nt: TGTGCCAGCGGGGTACGGGCAGAGAACACTGAAGCTTTCTTT
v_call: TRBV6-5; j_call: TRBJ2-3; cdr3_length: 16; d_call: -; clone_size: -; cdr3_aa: CASSYSGSISTDTQYF; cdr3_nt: TGTGCCAGCAGTTACTCGGGCAGCATAAGCACAGATACGCAGTATTTT
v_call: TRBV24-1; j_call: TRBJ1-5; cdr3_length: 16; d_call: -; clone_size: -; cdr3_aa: CATSDRAAYSNQPQHF; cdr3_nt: TGTGCCACCAGTGATAGAGCCGCATATAGCAATCAGCCCCAGCATTTT
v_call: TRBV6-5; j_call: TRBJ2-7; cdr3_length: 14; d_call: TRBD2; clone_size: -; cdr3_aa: CASTALAGTYEQYF; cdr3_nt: TGTGCCAGCACAGCCCTAGCGGGGACCTACGAGCAGTACTTC
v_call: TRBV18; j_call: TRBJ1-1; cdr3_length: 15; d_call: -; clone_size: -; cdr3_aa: CASSPLGVENTEAFF; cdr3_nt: TGTGCCAGCTCACCGCTCGGGGTGGAGAACACTGAAGCTTTCTTT
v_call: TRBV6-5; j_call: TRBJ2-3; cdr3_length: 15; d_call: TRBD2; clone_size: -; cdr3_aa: CASSSGTRGTDTQYF; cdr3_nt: TGTGCCAGCAGCTCCGGGACTAGGGGCACAGATACGCAGTATTTT
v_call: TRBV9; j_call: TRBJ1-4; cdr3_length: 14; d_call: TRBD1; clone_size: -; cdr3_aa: CASSATGVDEKLFF; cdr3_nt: TGTGCCAGCAGCGCAACAGGGGTGGATGAAAAACTGTTTTTT
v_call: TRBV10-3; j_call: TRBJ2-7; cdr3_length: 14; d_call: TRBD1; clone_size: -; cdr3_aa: CAIGRQGAGDEQYF; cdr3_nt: TGTGCCATCGGAAGACAGGGGGCAGGGGACGAGCAGTACTTC
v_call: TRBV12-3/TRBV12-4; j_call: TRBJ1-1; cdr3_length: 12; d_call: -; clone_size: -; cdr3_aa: CASSLDNTEAFF; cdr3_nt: TGTGCCAGCAGCCTGGATAACACTGAAGCTTTCTTT
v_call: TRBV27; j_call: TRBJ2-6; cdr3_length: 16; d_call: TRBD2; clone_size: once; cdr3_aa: CASSRPGGAGANVLTF; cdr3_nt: TGTGCCAGCAGTCGCCCGGGGGGAGCTGGGGCCAACGTCCTGACTTTC
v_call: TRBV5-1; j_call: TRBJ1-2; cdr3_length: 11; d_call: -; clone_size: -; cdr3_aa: CASSKAGGYTF; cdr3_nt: TGCGCCAGCAGCAAGGCTGGGGGCTACACCTTC
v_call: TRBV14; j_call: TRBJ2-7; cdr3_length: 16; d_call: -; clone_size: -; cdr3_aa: CASSQDFGTEPYEQYF; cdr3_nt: TGTGCCAGCAGCCAAGATTTCGGGACGGAGCCCTACGAGCAGTACTTC
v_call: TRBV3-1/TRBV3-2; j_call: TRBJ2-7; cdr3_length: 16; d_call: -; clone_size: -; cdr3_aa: CASSTRQAQLFYEQYF; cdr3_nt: TGTGCCAGCAGCACGAGACAGGCCCAACTCTTTTACGAGCAGTACTTC
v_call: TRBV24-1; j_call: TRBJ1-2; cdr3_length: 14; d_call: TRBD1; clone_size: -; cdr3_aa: CATSDQGQDYGYTF; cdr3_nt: TGTGCCACCAGTGACCAGGGACAGGACTATGGCTACACCTTC
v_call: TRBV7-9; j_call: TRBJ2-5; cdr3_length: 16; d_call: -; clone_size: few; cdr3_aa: CASSPPAGAYQETQYF; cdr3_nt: TGTGCCAGCAGCCCTCCGGCGGGGGCTTACCAAGAGACCCAGTACTTC
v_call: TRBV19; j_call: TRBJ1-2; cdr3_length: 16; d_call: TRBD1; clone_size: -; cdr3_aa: CASSTPPPDRADGYTF; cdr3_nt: TGTGCCAGTAGTACACCGCCCCCTGACAGGGCAGATGGCTACACCTTC
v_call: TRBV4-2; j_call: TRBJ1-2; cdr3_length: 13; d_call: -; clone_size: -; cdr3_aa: CASSRESVDGYTF; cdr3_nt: TGTGCCAGCAGCCGCGAGTCTGTAGATGGCTACACCTTC
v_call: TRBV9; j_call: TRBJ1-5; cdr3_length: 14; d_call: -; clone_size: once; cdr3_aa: CASSTGPTNQPQHF; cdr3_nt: TGTGCCAGCAGCACGGGACCGACCAATCAGCCCCAGCATTTT
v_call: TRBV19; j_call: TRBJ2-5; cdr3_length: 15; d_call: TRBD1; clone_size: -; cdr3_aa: CASSTGQGGQETQYF; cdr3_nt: TGTGCCAGTAGTACCGGACAGGGTGGGCAAGAGACCCAGTACTTC
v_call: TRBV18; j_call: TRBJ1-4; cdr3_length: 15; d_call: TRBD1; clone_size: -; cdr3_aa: CASSPGTGWTEKLFF; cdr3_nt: TGTGCCAGCTCACCAGGGACAGGGTGGACTGAAAAACTGTTTTTT
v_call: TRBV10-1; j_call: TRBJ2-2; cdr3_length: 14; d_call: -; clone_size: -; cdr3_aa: CASRATRSAGELFF; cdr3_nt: TGCGCCAGCAGAGCGACTAGGTCGGCCGGGGAGCTGTTTTTT
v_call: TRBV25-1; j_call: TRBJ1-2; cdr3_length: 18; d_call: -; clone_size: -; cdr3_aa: CASSFKEDAKYSDYGYTF; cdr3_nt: TGTGCCAGCAGTTTTAAAGAAGACGCGAAATACAGTGACTATGGCTACACCTTC
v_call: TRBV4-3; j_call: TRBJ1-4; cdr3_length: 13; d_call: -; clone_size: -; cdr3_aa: CASSQLTNEKLFF; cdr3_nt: TGCGCCAGCAGCCAATTAACTAATGAAAAACTGTTTTTT
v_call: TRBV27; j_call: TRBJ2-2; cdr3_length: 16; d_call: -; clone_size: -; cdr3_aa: CASSLVRDMGAGELFF; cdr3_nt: TGTGCCAGCAGTTTAGTTCGGGACATGGGCGCCGGGGAGCTGTTTTTT
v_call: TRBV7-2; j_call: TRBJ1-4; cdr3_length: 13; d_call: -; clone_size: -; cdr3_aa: CASSLKYGEKLFF; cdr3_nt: TGTGCCAGCAGCCTCAAGTACGGGGAAAAACTGTTTTTT
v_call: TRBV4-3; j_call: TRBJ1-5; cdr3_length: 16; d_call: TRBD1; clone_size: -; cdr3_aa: CASTNRGHGGNQPQHF; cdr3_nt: TGCGCCAGCACAAACAGGGGGCACGGTGGCAATCAGCCCCAGCATTTT
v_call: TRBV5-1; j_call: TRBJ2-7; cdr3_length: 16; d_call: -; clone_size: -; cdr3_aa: CASSLRSGGGSYEQYF; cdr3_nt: TGCGCCAGCAGCCTGAGGTCAGGAGGGGGCTCCTACGAGCAGTACTTC
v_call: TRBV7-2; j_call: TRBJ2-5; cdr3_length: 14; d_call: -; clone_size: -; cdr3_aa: CASSLAPRRETQYF; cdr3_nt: TGTGCCAGCAGCTTGGCACCCCGCCGGGAGACCCAGTACTTC
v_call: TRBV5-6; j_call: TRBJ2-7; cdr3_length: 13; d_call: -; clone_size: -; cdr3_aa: CASSPLGAGEQYF; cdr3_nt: TGTGCCAGCAGCCCCCTGGGGGCAGGGGAGCAGTACTTC
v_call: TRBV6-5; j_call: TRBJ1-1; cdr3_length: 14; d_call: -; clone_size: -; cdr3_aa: CASKRDNGRTEAFF; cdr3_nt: TGTGCCAGCAAAAGGGACAATGGCCGCACTGAAGCTTTCTTT
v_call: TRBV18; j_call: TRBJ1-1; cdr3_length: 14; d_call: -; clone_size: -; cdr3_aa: CASSASERNTEAFF; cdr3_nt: TGTGCCAGCTCAGCCTCGGAGCGGAACACTGAAGCTTTCTTT
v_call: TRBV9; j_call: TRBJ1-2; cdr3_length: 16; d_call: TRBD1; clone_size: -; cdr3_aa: CASSGQGQGAVYGYTF; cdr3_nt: TGTGCCAGCAGCGGCCAGGGGCAGGGGGCAGTCTATGGCTACACCTTC
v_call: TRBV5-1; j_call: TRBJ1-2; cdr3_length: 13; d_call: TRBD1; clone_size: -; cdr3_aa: CASSLGTGLHYTF; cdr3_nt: TGCGCCAGCAGCCTCGGGACAGGGTTACACTACACCTTC
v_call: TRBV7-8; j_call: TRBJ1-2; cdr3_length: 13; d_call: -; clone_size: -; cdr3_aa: CASSLSGGQGYTF; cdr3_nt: TGTGCCAGCAGCTTATCCGGGGGTCAGGGCTACACCTTC
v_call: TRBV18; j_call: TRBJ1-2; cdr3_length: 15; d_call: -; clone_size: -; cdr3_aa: CASSQLEGPGYGYTF; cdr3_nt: TGTGCCAGCTCACAACTGGAGGGGCCAGGCTATGGCTACACCTTC
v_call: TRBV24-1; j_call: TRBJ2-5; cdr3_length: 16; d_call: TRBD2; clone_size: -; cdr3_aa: CATSDPTSGGQETQYF; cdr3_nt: TGTGCCACCAGTGACCCGACTAGCGGGGGCCAAGAGACCCAGTACTTC
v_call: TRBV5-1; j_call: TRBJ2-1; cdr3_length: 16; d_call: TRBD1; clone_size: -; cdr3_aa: CASSPHRGSAYNEQFF; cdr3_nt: TGCGCCAGCAGCCCACACAGGGGATCCGCCTACAATGAGCAGTTCTTC
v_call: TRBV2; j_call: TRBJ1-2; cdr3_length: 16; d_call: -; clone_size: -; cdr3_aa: CASSLARGTVNYGYTF; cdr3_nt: TGTGCCAGCAGCCTGGCTCGGGGGACGGTTAACTATGGCTACACCTTC
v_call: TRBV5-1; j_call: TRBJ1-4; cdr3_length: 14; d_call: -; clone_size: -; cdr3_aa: CASSERQDTGKLFF; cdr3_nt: TGCGCCAGCAGCGAACGACAGGACACGGGAAAACTGTTTTTT
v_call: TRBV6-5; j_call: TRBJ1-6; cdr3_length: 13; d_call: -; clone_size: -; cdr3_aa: CASSPQGSSPLHF; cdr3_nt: TGTGCCAGCAGTCCACAGGGATCTTCACCCCTCCACTTT
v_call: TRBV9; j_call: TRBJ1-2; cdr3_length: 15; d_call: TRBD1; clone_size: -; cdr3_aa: CASSAGQGTSYGYTF; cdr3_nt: TGTGCCAGCAGCGCGGGACAGGGTACGTCCTATGGCTACACCTTC